The clone carrying this T cell receptor (beta chain) was seen more than once but under ten times. Profiled with immunoSEQ multiplex PCR; TCRdb holds only in-frame clones, not every one. The sample includes about 110,000 clones, roughly 81% seen only once; the top ten take more than 8%. The sample is drawn from a study of blood T cell repertoires in COVID-19. Turning to the study itself: T cells, B-cell-depleted T cells, or PBMCs supplied cDNA or gDNA.

This CDR3 contains 15 residues. The V segment lost 4 bases and the J segment 7 bases; nucleotides outside the gene matches: 8. CDR1 SGHTA and CDR2 FQGNSA come from the germline V gene. This clonotype was sampled from a woman in her seventies with acute or convalescent COVID-19. Source material: peripheral blood. The chain is built from TRBV7-2 and TRBJ2-7; 12 bases align to TRBD2. CDR3: CASSSSGTSGYEQYF. For the CDR3, the DNA is TGTGCCAGCAGCTCCTCCGGGACTAGCGGGTATGAGCAGTACTTC.